This T cell receptor (beta chain) is drawn from a study of CD8+CD57+ T cells in acquired aplastic anemia. Whole-study context: The average for DNA from sorted CD4+ and CD8+ cells was around 3.5 ug.

The patients chosen for sequencing had shown expansion of CD8+CD57+ cells (detected by flow cytometry). There were no patients without severe acquired aplastic anemia. The CDR3 runs to 11 residues. Germline CDR1 is LGHDT and CDR2 is YNNKEL (reference sequence). General study results and limits: No significant difference in CD8+ Simpson's diversity was found between patients and controls.

TCR beta VDJ and CDR3 profiles were obtained from a genomic DNA template. TCRdb redid the calling of the reads with MiXCR, one entry per CDR3 protein. The sample has about 54,000 distinct CDR3 sequences, just over 55% seen once; the top ten hold roughly 15%. On this clonotype: Its antigen remains unknown. A clone one base away is much larger, so this may be a read error.

Sequencing was performed on sorted CD4+, CD8+, or CD8+CD57+ T cells (not recorded which) from PBMCs. This receptor was identified in a human donor with aplastic anemia. V and J are TRBV3-1 and TRBJ1-1; D remains ambiguous. The CDR3 region is CASSFRYEASF. The CDR3 nucleotides read TGTGCCAGCAGCTTCCGCTATGAAGCTTCCTTT. The full variable domain, rest sourced from reference TRBV3-1 and TRBJ1-1, is DTAVSQTPKYLVTQMGNDKSIKCEQNLGHDTMYWYKQDSKKFLKIMFSYNNKELIINETVPNRFSPKSPDKAHLNLHINSLELGDSAVYFCASSFRYEASFGQGTRLTVV.